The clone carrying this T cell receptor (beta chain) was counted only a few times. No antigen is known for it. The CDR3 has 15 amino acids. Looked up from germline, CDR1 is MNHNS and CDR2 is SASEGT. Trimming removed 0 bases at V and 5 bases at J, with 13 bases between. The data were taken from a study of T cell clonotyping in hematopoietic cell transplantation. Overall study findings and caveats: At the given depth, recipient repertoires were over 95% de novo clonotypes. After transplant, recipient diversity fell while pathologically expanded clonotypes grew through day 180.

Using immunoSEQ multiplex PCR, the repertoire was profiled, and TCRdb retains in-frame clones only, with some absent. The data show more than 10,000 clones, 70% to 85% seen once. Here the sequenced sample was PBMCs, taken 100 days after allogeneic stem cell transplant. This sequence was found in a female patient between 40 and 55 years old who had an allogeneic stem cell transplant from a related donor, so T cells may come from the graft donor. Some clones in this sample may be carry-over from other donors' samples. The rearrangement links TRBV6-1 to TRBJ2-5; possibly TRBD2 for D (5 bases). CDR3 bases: TGTGCCAGCAGTGAAGCCTCCTCGGGGTGGGAGACCCAGTACTTC. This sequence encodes CASSEASSGWETQYF.